These T cell receptor beta chains were read from a single sample in a study of cytomegalovirus exposure and HLA in healthy donors. Produced via immunoSEQ multiplex PCR; TCRdb's table is partial and in-frame only. The sample has 45,000 to 65,000 clones, about 92% seen once. The sequencing sample was made of PBMCs. The source is a woman aged 18-29 years in good health and CMV-seropositive. The CDR3 runs from the conserved cysteine through the conserved F or W. The D gene is left open where the match is weak. Size tells how often a clone was seen (once, few, many) or the class of an expanded clone, and some rows leave it out.

j_gene	abundance	v_gene	d_gene	CDR3aa	CDR3nt
TRBJ2-7	once	TRBV5-1	.	CASSSYGGYEQYF	TGCGCCAGCAGCTCGTACGGGGGTTACGAGCAGTACTTC
TRBJ2-5	many	TRBV7-2	TRBD2	CASSPDAGGWETQYF	TGTGCCAGCAGCCCGGATGCGGGGGGGTGGGAGACCCAGTACTTC
TRBJ2-5	.	TRBV12-5	.	CASGFSEETQYF	TGTGCTAGTGGCTTCTCGGAGGAGACCCAGTACTTC
TRBJ2-1	.	TRBV27	.	CASSPAGRYNEQFF	TGTGCCAGCAGTCCTGCGGGGAGATACAATGAGCAGTTCTTC
TRBJ1-4	.	TRBV10-2	.	CASSEHRGEKLFF	TGCGCCAGCAGTGAGCACCGGGGGGAAAAACTGTTTTTT
TRBJ2-2	.	TRBV30	.	CAWSVAAALTGELFF	TGTGCCTGGAGTGTAGCCGCGGCGCTCACCGGGGAGCTGTTTTTT
TRBJ2-3	.	TRBV4-1	.	CASSQGRGVTDTQYF	TGCGCCAGCAGCCAAGGTAGGGGTGTCACAGATACGCAGTATTTT
TRBJ2-1	.	TRBV7-9	TRBD1	CASRHQDRGFGNEQFF	TGTGCCAGCCGCCACCAGGACAGGGGCTTCGGGAATGAGCAGTTCTTC
TRBJ1-1	.	TRBV7-9	.	CASSLEPFMSTEAFF	TGTGCCAGCAGCTTAGAACCCTTCATGAGCACTGAAGCTTTCTTT
TRBJ1-6	.	TRBV2	.	CASSYRDNYNSPLHF	TGTGCCAGCAGTTACCGGGACAACTATAATTCACCCCTCCACTTT
TRBJ2-7	.	TRBV28	TRBD2	CASSFGLAGGEQYF	TGTGCCAGCAGTTTCGGCCTAGCGGGGGGCGAGCAGTACTTC
TRBJ2-1	.	TRBV7-9	TRBD1	CASSFRTGSYNEQFF	TGTGCCAGCAGCTTCAGGACAGGGAGTTACAATGAGCAGTTCTTC
TRBJ2-3	.	TRBV13	.	CASSRAVGTDTQYF	TGTGCCAGCAGCCGAGCCGTAGGCACAGATACGCAGTATTTT
TRBJ1-1	.	TRBV5-1	TRBD1	CASSLDTGGGTEAFF	TGCGCCAGCAGCTTAGATACAGGGGGTGGGACTGAAGCTTTCTTT
TRBJ2-1	.	TRBV29-1	TRBD1	CSYRQGPYNEQFF	TGCAGCTACCGACAGGGACCCTACAATGAGCAGTTCTTC
TRBJ2-5	once	TRBV7-9	TRBD2	CASSLTSRSGVQETQYF	TGTGCCAGCAGCTTAACCTCGCGAAGCGGGGTCCAAGAGACCCAGTACTTC
TRBJ2-1	.	TRBV5-1	TRBD1	CASSPTTGGPANEQFF	TGCGCCAGCAGCCCGACGACAGGGGGGCCTGCGAATGAGCAGTTCTTC
TRBJ2-3	.	TRBV18	.	CASSPNGSPSTDTQYF	TGTGCCAGCTCACCTAACGGGAGTCCTAGCACAGATACGCAGTATTTT
TRBJ2-1	.	TRBV18	TRBD2	CASSPQRGSGHEQFF	TGTGCCAGCTCACCACAGCGGGGATCGGGACATGAGCAGTTCTTC
TRBJ2-5	once	TRBV2	TRBD2	CASTSGGAQETQYF	TGTGCCAGCACCAGCGGGGGGGCCCAAGAGACCCAGTACTTC
TRBJ1-5	.	TRBV27	.	CASSSNRDQPQHF	TGTGCCAGCAGTTCTAACAGGGATCAGCCCCAGCATTTT
TRBJ2-7	.	TRBV28	TRBD1	CASSQPTGERHSYEQYF	TGTGCCAGCAGCCAGCCCACAGGGGAACGTCACAGCTACGAGCAGTACTTC
TRBJ1-6	.	TRBV5-1	.	CASSLGGGNSPLHF	TGCGCCAGCAGCTTGGGGGGCGGTAATTCACCCCTCCACTTT
TRBJ2-6	.	TRBV2	TRBD1	CASSPLRQGHSGANVLTF	TGTGCCAGCAGTCCGTTACGACAGGGCCACTCTGGGGCCAACGTCCTGACTTTC